The clone carrying this TCR beta chain has only a few counts. Profiled with immunoSEQ multiplex PCR; TCRdb holds only in-frame clones, not every one. The data hold about 210,000 clones, with roughly 85% observed a single time. The length of the CDR3 is 14 residues. With 0 bases clipped from V and 3 bases from J, the junction kept 2 bases outside the gene matches. Germline V gene data show CDR1 as SGDLS and CDR2 as YYNGEE. These data are taken from a study of blood T cell repertoires in COVID-19. The sequence derives from a woman in her 70s with COVID-19, enrolled during active disease. The V gene is TRBV9, the J gene TRBJ1-1; 7 bases match TRBD1. What was sequenced was peripheral blood. CDR3 protein: CASSVAGGHTEAFF. DNA for the CDR3: TGTGCCAGCAGCGTAGCAGGGGGTCACACTGAAGCTTTCTTT.